This TCR beta chain was retrieved from a study of blood T cell repertoires in COVID-19. At the level of the study: The analysed material was cDNA or gDNA that came from T cells, B-cell-depleted T cells, or PBMCs.

This clone appeared once. The method was immunoSEQ multiplex PCR; TCRdb's version includes in-frame clones alone and lacks a portion of them. Here the sample spans 150,000 or so clones, roughly 90% being singletons. V gave up 5 bases and J gave up 2 bases; unmatched junction bases: 5. The CDR3 spans 15 residues. Germline lookup yields CDR1 SQVTM and CDR2 ANQGSEA. The specimen was peripheral blood. This TCR was recovered from a man aged 45 to 65 with acute or convalescent COVID-19. The chain has TRBV29-1 and TRBJ2-1, with 11 nucleotides matching TRBD2. The CDR3 sequence: CSVCGTSGTYNEQFF. The CDR3 bases are TGCAGCGTTTGTGGGACTAGCGGTACCTACAATGAGCAGTTCTTC.